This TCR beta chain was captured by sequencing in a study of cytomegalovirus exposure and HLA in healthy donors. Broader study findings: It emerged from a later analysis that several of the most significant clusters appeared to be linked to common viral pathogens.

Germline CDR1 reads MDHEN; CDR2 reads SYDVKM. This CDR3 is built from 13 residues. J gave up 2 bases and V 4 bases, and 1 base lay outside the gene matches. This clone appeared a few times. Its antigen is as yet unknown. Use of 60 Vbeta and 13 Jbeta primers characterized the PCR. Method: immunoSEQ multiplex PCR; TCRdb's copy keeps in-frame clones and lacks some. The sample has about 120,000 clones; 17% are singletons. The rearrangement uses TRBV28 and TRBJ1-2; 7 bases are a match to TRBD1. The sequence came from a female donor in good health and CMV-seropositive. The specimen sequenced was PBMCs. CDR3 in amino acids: CASSSQGNYGYTF. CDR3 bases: TGTGCCAGCAGTTCACAGGGGAACTATGGCTACACCTTC.